What follows describes a single TCR beta chain. The data were obtained in a study of blood T cell repertoires in COVID-19. Study information: Spain, Italy and the United States supplied samples that represented acute and convalescent COVID-19. From T cells, B-cell-depleted T cells, or PBMCs came the material, which was cDNA or gDNA.

Per the study methods: Reference gene primers were amplified, and this amplification served to estimate nucleated cell counts. The table came from immunoSEQ multiplex PCR; TCRdb's copy has only in-frame clones and leaves some out. From that table come the V and J calls and clone size; the DNA was used to work out D and trimming. The top ten clones hold roughly 7.1% of a sample with roughly 170,000 clones, almost 85% of them seen once. This receptor was identified in a man between 35 and 55 years old who had recovered from COVID-19. Input material: peripheral blood.

The chain's CDR3 is CASSQDVVSYNEQFF. The CDR3 region has the DNA TGTGCCAGCAGCCAAGATGTCGTCTCCTACAATGAGCAGTTCTTC. The chain combines TRBV4-2 with TRBJ2-1; D ambiguous. The germline V gene encodes CDR1 LGHNA and CDR2 YNFKEQ. There are 15 residues in the CDR3. V was clipped by 0 bases and J by 0 bases, with 6 bases between them.